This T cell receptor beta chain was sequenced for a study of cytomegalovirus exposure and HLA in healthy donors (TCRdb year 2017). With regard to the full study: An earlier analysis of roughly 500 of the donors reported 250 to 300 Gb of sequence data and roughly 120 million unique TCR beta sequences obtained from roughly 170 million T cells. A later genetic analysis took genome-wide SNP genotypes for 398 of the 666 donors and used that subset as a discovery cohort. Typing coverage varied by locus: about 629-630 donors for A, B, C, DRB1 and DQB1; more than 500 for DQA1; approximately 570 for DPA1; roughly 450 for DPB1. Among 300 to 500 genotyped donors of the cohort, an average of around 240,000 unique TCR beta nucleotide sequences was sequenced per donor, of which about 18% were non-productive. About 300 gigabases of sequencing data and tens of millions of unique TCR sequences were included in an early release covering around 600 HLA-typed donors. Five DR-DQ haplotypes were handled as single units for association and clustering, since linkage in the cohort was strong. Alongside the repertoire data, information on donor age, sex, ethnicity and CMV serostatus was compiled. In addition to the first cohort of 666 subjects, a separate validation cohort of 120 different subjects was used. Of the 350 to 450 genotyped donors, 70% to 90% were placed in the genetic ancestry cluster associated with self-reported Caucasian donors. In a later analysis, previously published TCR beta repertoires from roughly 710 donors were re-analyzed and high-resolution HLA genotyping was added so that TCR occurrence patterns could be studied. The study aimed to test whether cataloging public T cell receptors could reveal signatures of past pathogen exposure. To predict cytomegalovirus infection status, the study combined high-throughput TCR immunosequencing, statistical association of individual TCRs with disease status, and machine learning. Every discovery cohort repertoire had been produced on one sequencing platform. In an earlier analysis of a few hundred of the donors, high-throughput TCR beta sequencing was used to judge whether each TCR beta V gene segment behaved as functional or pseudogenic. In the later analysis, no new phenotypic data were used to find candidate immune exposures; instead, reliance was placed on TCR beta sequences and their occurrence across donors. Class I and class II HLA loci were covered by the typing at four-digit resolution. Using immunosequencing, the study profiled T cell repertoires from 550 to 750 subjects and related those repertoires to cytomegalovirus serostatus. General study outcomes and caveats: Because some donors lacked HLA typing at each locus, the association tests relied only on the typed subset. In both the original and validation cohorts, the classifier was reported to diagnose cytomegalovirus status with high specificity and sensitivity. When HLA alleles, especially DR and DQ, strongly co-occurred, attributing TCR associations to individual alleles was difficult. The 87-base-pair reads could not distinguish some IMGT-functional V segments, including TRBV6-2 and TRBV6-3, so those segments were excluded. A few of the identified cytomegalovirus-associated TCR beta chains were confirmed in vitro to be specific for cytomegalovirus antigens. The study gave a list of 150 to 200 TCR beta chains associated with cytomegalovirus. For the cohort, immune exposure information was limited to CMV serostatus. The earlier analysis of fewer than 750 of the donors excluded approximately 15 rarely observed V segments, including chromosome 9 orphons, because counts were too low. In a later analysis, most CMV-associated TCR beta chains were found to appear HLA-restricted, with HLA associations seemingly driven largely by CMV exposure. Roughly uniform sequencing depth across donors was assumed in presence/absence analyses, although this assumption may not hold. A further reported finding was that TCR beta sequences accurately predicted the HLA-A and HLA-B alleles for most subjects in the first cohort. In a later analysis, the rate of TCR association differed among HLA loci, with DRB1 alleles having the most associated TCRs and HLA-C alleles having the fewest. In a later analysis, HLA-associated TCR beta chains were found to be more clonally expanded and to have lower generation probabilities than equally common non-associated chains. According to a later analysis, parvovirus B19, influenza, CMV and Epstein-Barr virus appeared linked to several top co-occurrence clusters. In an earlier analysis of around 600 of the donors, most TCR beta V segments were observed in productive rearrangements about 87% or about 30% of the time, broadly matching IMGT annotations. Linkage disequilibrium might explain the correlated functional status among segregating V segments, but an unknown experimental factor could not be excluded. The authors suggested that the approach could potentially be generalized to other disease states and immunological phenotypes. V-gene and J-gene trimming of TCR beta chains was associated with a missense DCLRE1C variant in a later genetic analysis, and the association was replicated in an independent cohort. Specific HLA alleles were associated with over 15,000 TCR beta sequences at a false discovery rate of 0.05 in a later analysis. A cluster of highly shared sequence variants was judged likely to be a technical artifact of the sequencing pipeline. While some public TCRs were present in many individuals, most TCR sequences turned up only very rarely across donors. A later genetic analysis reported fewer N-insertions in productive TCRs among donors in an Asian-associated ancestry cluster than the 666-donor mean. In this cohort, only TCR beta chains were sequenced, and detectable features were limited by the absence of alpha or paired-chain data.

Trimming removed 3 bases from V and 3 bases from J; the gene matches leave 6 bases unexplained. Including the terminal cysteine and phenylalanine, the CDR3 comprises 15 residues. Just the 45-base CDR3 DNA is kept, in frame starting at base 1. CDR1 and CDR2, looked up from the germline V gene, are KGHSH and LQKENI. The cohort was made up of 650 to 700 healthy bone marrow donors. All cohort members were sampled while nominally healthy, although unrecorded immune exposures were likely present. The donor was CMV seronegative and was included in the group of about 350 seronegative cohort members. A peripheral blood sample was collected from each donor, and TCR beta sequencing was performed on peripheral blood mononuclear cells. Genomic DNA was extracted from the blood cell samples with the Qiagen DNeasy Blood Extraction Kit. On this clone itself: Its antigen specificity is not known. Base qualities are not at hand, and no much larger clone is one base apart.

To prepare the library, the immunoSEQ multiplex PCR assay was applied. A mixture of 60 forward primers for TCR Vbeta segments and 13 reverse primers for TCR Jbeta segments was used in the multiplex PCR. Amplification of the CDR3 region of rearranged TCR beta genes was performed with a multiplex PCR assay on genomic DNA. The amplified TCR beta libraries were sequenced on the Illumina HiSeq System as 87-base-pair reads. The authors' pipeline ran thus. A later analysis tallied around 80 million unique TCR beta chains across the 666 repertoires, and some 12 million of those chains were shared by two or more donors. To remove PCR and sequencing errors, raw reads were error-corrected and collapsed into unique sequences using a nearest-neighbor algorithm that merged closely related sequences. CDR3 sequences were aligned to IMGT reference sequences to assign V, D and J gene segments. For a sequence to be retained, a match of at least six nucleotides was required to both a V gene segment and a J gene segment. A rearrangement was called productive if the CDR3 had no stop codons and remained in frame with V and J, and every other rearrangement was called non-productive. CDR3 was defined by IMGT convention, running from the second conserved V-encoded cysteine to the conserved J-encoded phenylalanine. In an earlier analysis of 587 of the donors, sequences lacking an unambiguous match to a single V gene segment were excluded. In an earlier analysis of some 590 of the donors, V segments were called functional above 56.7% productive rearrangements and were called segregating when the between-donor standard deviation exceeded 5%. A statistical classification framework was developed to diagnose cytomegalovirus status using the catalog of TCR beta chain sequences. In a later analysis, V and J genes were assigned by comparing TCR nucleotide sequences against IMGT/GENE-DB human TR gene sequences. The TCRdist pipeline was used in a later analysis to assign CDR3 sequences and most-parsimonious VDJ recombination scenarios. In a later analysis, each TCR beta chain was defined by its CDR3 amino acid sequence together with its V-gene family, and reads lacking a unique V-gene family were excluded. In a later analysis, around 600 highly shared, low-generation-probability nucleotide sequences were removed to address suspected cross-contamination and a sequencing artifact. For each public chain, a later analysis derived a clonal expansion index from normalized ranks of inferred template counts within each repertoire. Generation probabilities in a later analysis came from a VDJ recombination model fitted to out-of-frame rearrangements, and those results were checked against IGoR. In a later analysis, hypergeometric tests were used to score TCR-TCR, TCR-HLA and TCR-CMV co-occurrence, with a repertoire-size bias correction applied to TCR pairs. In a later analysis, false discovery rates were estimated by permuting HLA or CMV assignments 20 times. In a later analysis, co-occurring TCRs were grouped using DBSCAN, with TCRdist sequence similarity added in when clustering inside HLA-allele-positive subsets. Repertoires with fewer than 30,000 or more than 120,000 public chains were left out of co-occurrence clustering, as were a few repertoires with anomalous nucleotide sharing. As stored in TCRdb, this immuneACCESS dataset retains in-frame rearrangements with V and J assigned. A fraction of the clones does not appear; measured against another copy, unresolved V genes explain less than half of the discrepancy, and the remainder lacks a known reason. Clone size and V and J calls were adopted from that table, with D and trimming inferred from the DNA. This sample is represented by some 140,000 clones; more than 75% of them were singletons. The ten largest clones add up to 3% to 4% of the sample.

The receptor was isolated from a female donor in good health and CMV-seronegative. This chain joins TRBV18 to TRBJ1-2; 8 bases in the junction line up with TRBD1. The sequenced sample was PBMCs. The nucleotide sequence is TGTGCCAGCTCACCTCGGACAGGGCAGGACTATGGCTACACCTTC. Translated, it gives CASSPRTGQDYGYTF.